The 30 T cell receptor beta chains below all came from one sample that was sequenced in a study of cytomegalovirus exposure and HLA in healthy donors. The primer mix had 60 Vbeta and 13 Jbeta primers. Sequenced by immunoSEQ multiplex PCR; TCRdb stores in-frame clones only, minus some. Reported are about 200,000 clones; the ten largest clones contain approximately 6.4%. Sequencing was performed on PBMCs. These receptors were collected from a man younger than 40 in good health and CMV-seronegative.

The chain is built from TRBV11-1 and TRBJ1-3; TRBD1 aligns across 7 bases. With 5 bases clipped from V and 3 bases from J, the junction kept 4 bases outside the gene matches. The CDR3 extends over 14 amino acids. Germline-derived CDR1 and CDR2 are SGHAT and FQDESV (reference sequence). The CDR3 region has the DNA TGTGCCAGCAGCGTTCGGGACAGTGGAAACACCATATATTTT. It encodes CASSVRDSGNTIYF.

The chain carries TRBV7-6 and TRBJ2-7, with TRBD2 as a possible D gene (5 bases). V lost 3 bases and J lost 0, with 12 bases in between. The V gene's germline CDR1 is SGHVS and CDR2 FNYEAQ. There are 15 residues in the CDR3. This chain's CDR3 is CASSLRAGSSYEQYF. In DNA form, the CDR3 reads TGTGCCAGCAGCTTGAGGGCAGGAAGCTCCTACGAGCAGTACTTC. The complete variable domain, with remaining parts taken from reference TRBV7-6 and TRBJ2-7, reads GAGVSQSPRYKVTKRGQDVALRCDPISGHVSLYWYRQALGQGPEFLTYFNYEAQQDKSGLPNDRFSAERPEGSISTLTIQRTEQRDSAMYRCASSLRAGSSYEQYFGPGTRLTVT.

The CDR3 loop is CASSGGTGGTDTQYF. CDR3 bases: TGTGCCAGCAGTGGAGGGACAGGGGGCACAGATACGCAGTATTTT. The chain employs TRBV28 and TRBJ2-3; TRBD1 aligns across 10 bases. The V segment lost 5 bases and the J segment 1 base; nucleotides outside the gene matches: 3. In germline, CDR1 is MDHEN, CDR2 SYDVKM. The CDR3 totals 15 residues.

The gene calls are TRBV5-1 and TRBJ1-2; D is perhaps TRBD1 (5 bases). Germline values: CDR1 SGHRS, CDR2 YFSETQ. The CDR3 extends over 14 amino acids. V was shortened by 4 bases and J by 8 bases, with 18 bases between the two germline ends. CDR3 sequence: CASSLEDTSYGYTF. In DNA, the CDR3 is TGCGCCAGCAGCCTGGAGGACACTTCGTACGGCTACACCTTC.

The chain has TRBV7-2 and TRBJ1-2; possibly TRBD1 for D (5 bases). The CDR3 spans 14 residues. Trimming removed 6 bases at V and 2 bases at J, with 13 bases between. In germline, CDR1 is SGHTA, CDR2 FQGNSA. The CDR3 coding sequence is TGTGCCAGCAGTTCAAGGGCAGGGAACTATGGCTACACCTTC. Its translation: CASSSRAGNYGYTF.

The chain has TRBV5-4 and TRBJ1-6; perhaps TRBD1 as D (5 bases). Germline-derived CDR1 and CDR2 are SGHNT and YYREEE (reference sequence). The ends were cut back, 3 bases at V and 12 bases at J, with 13 bases in the middle. This CDR3 is built from 13 residues. The chain's CDR3 is CASSSRDLEPLHF. The CDR3 region has the DNA TGTGCCAGCAGCTCCCGGGACTTGGAACCCCTCCACTTT.

J is TRBJ1-1 and V is TRBV5-4; 9 bases map to TRBD1. The V gene end was trimmed by 2 bases and the J gene end by 0 bases; junction bases not matched to a gene: 8. The CDR3 spans 17 residues. The germline gives CDR1 SGHNT, CDR2 YYREEE (reference sequence). CDR3 DNA sequence: TGTGCCAGCAGCTTCGGACAGGGGAGAGTGGTGAACACTGAAGCTTTCTTT. This codes for CASSFGQGRVVNTEAFF. Full variable domain (missing parts from reference TRBV5-4 and TRBJ1-1): ETGVTQSPTHLIKTRGQQVTLRCSSQSGHNTVSWYQQALGQGPQFIFQYYREEENGRGNFPPRFSGLQFPNYSSELNVNALELDDSALYLCASSFGQGRVVNTEAFFGQGTRLTVV.

The V call is TRBV7-6, the J call TRBJ2-3, with a possible D match to TRBD2 (6 bases). Germline V gene lookup returns CDR1 SGHVS and CDR2 FNYEAQ. This CDR3 region has 15 residues. Trimming took off 7 bases at V and 2 bases at J, with 16 bases between the two ends. CDR3 loop: CASTPSGDHTDTQYF. The CDR3 DNA reads TGTGCCAGCACCCCCTCGGGGGATCACACAGATACGCAGTATTTT.

The chain recombines TRBV30 with TRBJ2-3, with TRBD1 as a possible D gene (6 bases). CDR3 size: 12 residues. Germline CDR1 is GTSNPN and CDR2 is SVGIG (reference sequence). CDR3 DNA: TGTGCTACGACAGGAGGCACAGATACGCAGTATTTT. It specifies CATTGGTDTQYF.

The CDR3 sequence: CASSPDRDFSYEQYF. CDR3 DNA sequence: TGTGCCAGCAGCCCCGACCGGGACTTTTCCTACGAGCAGTACTTC. The chain joins TRBV11-2 to TRBJ2-7, with TRBD2 as a possible D gene (6 bases). The CDR3 loop spans 15 amino acids. Trimming cost V 5 bases and J 1 base, with 15 bases left between them. Per germline, CDR1 SGHAT and CDR2 FQNNGV.

The chain is built from TRBV9 and TRBJ1-6; D remains unclear. Trimming removed 0 bases at V and 6 bases at J, with 7 bases between. This CDR3 contains 14 residues. CDR1 and CDR2 (germline): SGDLS, YYNGEE. The CDR3 spells CASSVGQINSPLHF. The CDR3 DNA reads TGTGCCAGCAGCGTAGGGCAGATTAATTCACCCCTCCACTTT.

The chain is built from TRBV6-6 and TRBJ2-2, with 8 bases aligning to TRBD1. V shed 5 bases and J 7 bases; nucleotides not matched to a gene: 9. From germline, CDR1 is MNHNY and CDR2 SVGAGI (reference sequence). The CDR3 has 15 amino acids. The CDR3 region has the DNA TGTGCCAGCAGTGGACAGGGTGGTTTCGTCGGGGAGCTGTTTTTT. It encodes CASSGQGGFVGELFF.

V is TRBV18 and J is TRBJ1-5, with D uncertain. Trimming shortened V by 3 bases and J by 1 base, and 10 bases separated the two germline ends. Germline V lookup: CDR1 KGHSH, CDR2 LQKENI. The CDR3 runs to 15 residues. CDR3 residues: CASSPEGGSNQPQHF. For the CDR3, the DNA is TGTGCCAGCTCACCGGAGGGTGGCAGCAATCAGCCCCAGCATTTT.

The V and J genes are TRBV10-3 and TRBJ1-1; unclear D gene. The CDR3 loop spans 14 amino acids. V was pared by 0 bases and J by 7 bases, with 12 bases between. The germline V gene has CDR1 ENHRY and CDR2 SYGVKD. The CDR3 DNA reads as TGTGCCATCAGTGAGTCAGCCCCGGCAGGTGAAGCTTTCTTT. It codes for CAISESAPAGEAFF.

The rearrangement links TRBV7-9 to TRBJ1-1; TRBD1 is a possible D gene (6 bases). V was clipped by 5 bases and J by 6 bases, with 10 bases between them. The CDR3 covers 12 residues. Germline CDR1 is SEHNR and CDR2 is FQNEAQ (reference sequence). The CDR3 is CASSLQGSEAFF. As DNA, the CDR3 is TGTGCCAGCAGCCTACAGGGTTCTGAAGCTTTCTTT.

The gene calls are TRBV4-2 and TRBJ2-2; 7 bases agree with TRBD2. The junction had 20 bases not matched to a gene; V was cut back by 5 bases and J by 2 bases. The CDR3 has 20 residues. Germline CDR1 is LGHNA and CDR2 is YNFKEQ. The CDR3 DNA reads as TGTGCCAGCAGCTGGGTCTATTCTTTCGCGGGGGAAACAAACACCGGGGAGCTGTTTTTT. It specifies CASSWVYSFAGETNTGELFF.

This chain joins TRBV6-5 and TRBJ2-7, with TRBD1 identical over 7 bases. From germline, CDR1 is MNHEY and CDR2 SVGAGI. This CDR3 has 15 residues. The V segment lost 0 bases and the J segment 1 base; nucleotides outside the gene matches: 3. This CDR3 reads CASSYSPGQSYEQYF. The DNA for the CDR3 is TGTGCCAGCAGTTACTCGCCGGGACAGTCCTACGAGCAGTACTTC.

V and J are TRBV19 and TRBJ1-2; D gene uncertain. Trimming removed 3 bases at V and 8 bases at J, with 19 bases between. The germline gives CDR1 LNHDA, CDR2 SQIVND (reference sequence). The CDR3 totals 15 residues. CDR3 nucleotide sequence: TGTGCCAGTAGTATCGAAATGCGTCTCTTCGAAGGCTACACCTTC. Its protein product is CASSIEMRLFEGYTF.

J is TRBJ1-1 and V is TRBV19; 8 nucleotides match TRBD1. Trimming took 6 bases from V and 4 from J; bases not matched to a gene: 7. Looked up from germline, CDR1 is LNHDA and CDR2 is SQIVND (reference sequence). This CDR3 contains 14 residues. The CDR3 loop is CASSVIRGLTEAFF. The CDR3 region has the DNA TGTGCCAGTAGCGTAATCAGGGGGCTCACTGAAGCTTTCTTT.

This rearrangement joins TRBV5-1 to TRBJ2-5; TRBD1 is a possible D gene (6 bases). This CDR3 has 14 residues. From germline, CDR1 is SGHRS and CDR2 YFSETQ. Trimming pared 0 bases from V and 5 bases from J, leaving 11 bases between. The CDR3, as DNA: TGCGCCAGCAGCTTGGATGGGGGCTGGGAGACCCAGTACTTC. It is translated as CASSLDGGWETQYF.

This chain connects TRBV9 to TRBJ1-2, with D maybe TRBD1 (5 bases). The CDR3 has 15 residues. Germline lookup yields CDR1 SGDLS and CDR2 YYNGEE. Trimming took 6 bases from V and 1 from J, leaving 16 bases between them. CDR3 nucleotide sequence: TGTGCCAGCACCGCGGGGGTCGGCATTAACTATGGCTACACCTTC. Protein product: CASTAGVGINYGYTF.

The genes are TRBV14 and TRBJ1-5, with a possible D match to TRBD1 (5 bases). V shed 3 bases and J shed 2 bases, with 17 bases lying between them. Germline V gives CDR1 SGHDN, CDR2 FVKESK. This CDR3 has 17 residues. CDR3 loop: CASSHFPSGGGNQPQHF. The CDR3 DNA follows: TGTGCCAGCAGCCATTTCCCTTCGGGGGGGGGCAATCAGCCCCAGCATTTT.

The genes are TRBV27 and TRBJ2-7; 10 nucleotides agree with TRBD2. The V segment lost 5 bases and the J segment 5 bases; nucleotides outside the gene matches: 6. The length of the CDR3 is 14 residues. Germline V lookup: CDR1 MNHEY, CDR2 SMNVEV (reference sequence). As DNA, the CDR3 is TGTGCCAGCAGTCTAGGACTAGCGGAAGACGAGCAGTACTTC. The encoded protein is CASSLGLAEDEQYF.

The chain uses TRBV6-5 and TRBJ2-2; D uncertain. This CDR3 comprises 13 residues. Germline loops: CDR1 MNHEY, CDR2 SVGAGI. V lost 6 bases and J lost 1, with 6 bases in between. DNA for the CDR3: TGTGCCAGCAGCCGGGTGAACACCGGGGAGCTGTTTTTT. Translating it yields CASSRVNTGELFF.

This sequence joins TRBV23-1 and TRBJ2-5, with D possibly TRBD1 on 6 matching bases. TRBV23-1 is assigned to the ORF class and has an uncertain function. Trimming removed 4 bases at V and 5 bases at J, with 14 bases between. The CDR3 is 14 residues long. The CDR3 bases are TGCGCCAGCAGTCGGGGGCTCGGGTACGAGACCCAGTACTTC. It translates to CASSRGLGYETQYF.

The rearrangement uses TRBV27 and TRBJ2-2; no clear D. The germline gives CDR1 MNHEY, CDR2 SMNVEV (reference sequence). Deletions cut 2 bases from V and 5 bases from J, with 3 bases between. The CDR3 contains 12 residues. CDR3 in DNA: TGTGCCAGCAGTTTACTGACCGGGGAGCTGTTTTTT. Protein sequence: CASSLLTGELFF.

J is TRBJ2-1 and V is TRBV7-6; the D gene is possibly TRBD2 (6 bases). The germline V and J ends were trimmed by 1 base and 9 bases, with 13 bases remaining between them. Germline CDR1 reads SGHVS; CDR2 reads FNYEAQ. The CDR3 spans 14 residues. The CDR3 DNA reads TGTGCCAGCAGCTTAGGGGTTTTGGGGGGTGAGCAGTTCTTC. This codes for CASSLGVLGGEQFF.

The V gene is TRBV5-1, the J gene TRBJ1-4; D unresolved. This CDR3 region has 15 residues. V was trimmed by 0 bases and J by 7 bases, leaving 13 bases between them. The germline gives CDR1 SGHRS, CDR2 YFSETQ. The CDR3, as DNA: TGCGCCAGCAGCTTGGTAGGCCTCCCGGGTGAAAAACTGTTTTTT. Protein product: CASSLVGLPGEKLFF.

The chain joins TRBV13 to TRBJ1-2, with a weak D call TRBD1 (6 bases). The length of the CDR3 is 14 residues. V was clipped by 5 bases and J by 3 bases, with 13 bases between them. In germline, CDR1 is PRHDT, CDR2 FYEKMQ (reference sequence). The CDR3: CASSPRTGYYGYTF. The CDR3 bases are TGTGCCAGCAGCCCGCGCACAGGGTACTATGGCTACACCTTC. Based on the CDR3 plus reference TRBV13 and TRBJ1-2, the full variable domain is AAGVIQSPRHLIKEKRETATLKCYPIPRHDTVYWYQQGPGQDPQFLISFYEKMQSDKGSIPDRFSAQQFSDYHSELNMSSLELGDSALYFCASSPRTGYYGYTFGSGTRLTVV.

The chain has TRBV5-4 and TRBJ2-2, with TRBD1 identical over 9 bases. Germline loops: CDR1 SGHNT, CDR2 YYREEE (reference sequence). The V and J ends lost 4 bases and 6 bases, in that order; junction bases with no gene match: 7. This CDR3 is built from 15 residues. The DNA for the CDR3 is TGTGCCAGCAGCCCCGGACAGGGGCCCTCCGGGGAGCTGTTTTTT. The encoded protein is CASSPGQGPSGELFF.